The T cell receptor beta chain described here comes from a study of CD8+CD57+ T cells in acquired aplastic anemia. Study-level background: Each DNA sample taken from sorted CD4+ and CD8+ cells came to about 3 ug on average.

It was patients with CD8+CD57+ cell expansion by flow cytometry who were chosen for sequencing. None of the patients had been given any therapy when their blood was sampled. Genomic DNA was employed as the template in profiling TCR beta VDJ and CDR3. TCRdb reanalysed the reads using MiXCR and keeps one entry per CDR3 protein. This sample has 160,000 or so distinct CDR3 sequences; 40% to 60% occur once, and the top ten carry roughly 30%. The V and J ends lost 4 bases and 3 bases respectively, with 12 bases between them. Germline CDR1 reads LNHDA; CDR2 reads SQIVND (reference sequence). The CDR3 length is 15 residues. As regards this clonotype: Its cognate antigen is unknown.

Study results and caveats: Overlap between patients and controls comprised roughly 30 CD8+ CDR3 sequences. Simpson's diversity of CD8+ cells was not significantly different in patients compared with controls.

This receptor was identified in a human donor with aplastic anemia. The specimen sequenced was sorted CD4+, CD8+, or CD8+CD57+ T cells (not recorded which) from PBMCs. The rearrangement links TRBV19 to TRBJ2-2, with a weak D call TRBD2 (6 bases). The CDR3 loop reads CASSRGTRDTGELFF. CDR3 bases: TGTGCCAGTAGTAGGGGGACTCGCGACACCGGGGAGCTGTTTTTT.